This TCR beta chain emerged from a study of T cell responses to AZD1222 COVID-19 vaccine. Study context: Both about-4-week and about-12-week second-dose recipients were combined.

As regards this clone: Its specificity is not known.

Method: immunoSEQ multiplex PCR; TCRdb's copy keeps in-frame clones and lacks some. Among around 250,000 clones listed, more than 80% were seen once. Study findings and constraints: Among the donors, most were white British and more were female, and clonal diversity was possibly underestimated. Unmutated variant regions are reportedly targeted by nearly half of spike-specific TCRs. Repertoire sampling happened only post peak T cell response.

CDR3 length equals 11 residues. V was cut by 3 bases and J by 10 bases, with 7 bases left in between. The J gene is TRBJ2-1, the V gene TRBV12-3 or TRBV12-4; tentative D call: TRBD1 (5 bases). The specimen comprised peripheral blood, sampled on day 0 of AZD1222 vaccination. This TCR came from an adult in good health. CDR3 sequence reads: CASSFSGEQFF. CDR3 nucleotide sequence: TGTGCCAGCAGTTTTTCAGGGGAGCAGTTCTTC.